This T cell receptor beta chain was documented in a study of human T cells and chemical hapten exposure. General observations from the study: Following DPC sensitization, TCRs present above 1 in 1000 frequency showed no change. A positive correlation with patch test score was found for PT1 expanded TCR counts. Versus controls, significantly more large CDR3 similarity clusters arose from expanded TCRs.

Germline V gene sequence: CDR1 DFQATT, CDR2 SNEGSKA (reference sequence). The CDR3 extends over 16 amino acids. V trimming: 0 bases; J trimming: 4 bases; junction bases outside the gene matches: 7. The study used a library that attached unique molecular identifiers to individual cDNA molecules. Using its own MiXCR run on the RACE reads, TCRdb lists one record per CDR3 protein. This table has around 250,000 distinct CDR3 sequences, 7% to 10% appearing once. About this clonotype itself: Antigen: not known.

Sample time point: pre-sensitization, week 0. As to treatment: therapeutic diphenylcyclopropenone sensitization with weekly scalp DPC. This rearrangement joins TRBV20-1 to TRBJ2-7; TRBD2 matches 12 bases. The sequence was collected from a woman in her thirties or forties with alopecia areata. Some clones in this sample may be carry-over from other donors' samples. Sequenced here: whole blood, sampled in connection with sensitization to the hapten diphenylcyclopropenone (DPC). The CDR3 DNA is TGCAGTGCTAGAGACGTAGGGCTAGCGGGAGGGTACGAGCAGTACTTC. Translated, it gives CSARDVGLAGGYEQYF.